This passage covers 30 T cell receptor beta chains from one sample sequenced in a study of identical twins. TCRdb passed the 5' RACE reads through MiXCR, listing each CDR3 protein once. The sample lists 500,000 to 650,000 distinct CDR3 sequences; 20% to 25% were seen once. The data also belong to a second study, concerning yellow fever vaccine responses in identical twins.

The sample comprised CD4+ T cells sorted from blood. Receptors were obtained from a woman under 30 in good health.

This clonotype was seen a handful of times. The chain couples TRBV5-1 to TRBJ2-1, with 8 positions matching TRBD2. This CDR3 spans 14 amino acids. The germline V gene encodes CDR1 SGHRS and CDR2 YFSETQ. The trim removed 3 bases at V and 3 bases at J, leaving 2 bases unmatched. CDR3 bases: TGCGCCAGCAGCTCGGGACTAGTCTACAATGAGCAGTTCTTC. Protein sequence: CASSSGLVYNEQFF.

This clonotype was seen a few times. The chain employs TRBV6-1 and TRBJ1-2; perhaps TRBD1 as D (6 bases). V was pared by 5 bases and J by 8 bases, with 15 bases between. Germline lookup yields CDR1 MNHNS and CDR2 SASEGT. CDR3 length equals 13 residues. The DNA of the CDR3 is TGTGCCAGCAGTAGACTGACAGGTGGCGGCTACACCTTC. Translation: CASSRLTGGGYTF.

The chain links TRBV12-3 or TRBV12-4 to TRBJ2-7; a weak D match, TRBD1 (6 bases). CDR3 length equals 15 residues. V was clipped by 5 bases and J by 2 bases, with 16 bases between them. CDR3 region: CASSTNRERTYEQYF. Here the CDR3 DNA reads TGTGCCAGCAGTACCAACAGGGAAAGAACCTACGAGCAGTACTTC.

This clonotype showed up just once. This chain connects TRBV5-1 to TRBJ2-2; 8 nucleotides agree with TRBD1. This CDR3 has 17 residues. Germline loops: CDR1 SGHRS, CDR2 YFSETQ. The V segment lost 7 bases and the J segment 2 bases; nucleotides outside the gene matches: 13. In nucleotides, the CDR3 is TGCGCCAGCCGTACGATGATAGGGACAGGCAACACCGGGGAGCTGTTTTTT. This encodes CASRTMIGTGNTGELFF.

The chain uses TRBV3-1 and TRBJ2-7; D gene ambiguous. The CDR3 totals 12 residues. CDR1 LGHDT and CDR2 YNNKEL come from the germline V gene (reference sequence). V gave up 1 base and J gave up 6 bases, with 7 bases separating them. CDR3 loop: CASSQVLREQYF. Written as DNA, the CDR3 is TGTGCCAGCAGCCAAGTGCTTCGCGAGCAGTACTTC.

This clonotype was found a few times. The chain is built from TRBV20-1 and TRBJ1-3; unclear D gene. Deletions cut 3 bases from V and 2 bases from J, with 2 bases between. Germline CDR1 DFQATT, CDR2 SNEGSKA (reference sequence). The CDR3 sequence is 11 residues long. The CDR3 bases are TGCAGTGCTAGGACTGGAAACACCATATATTTT. It codes for CSARTGNTIYF.

This clonotype was seen only a few times. The genes are TRBV5-1 and TRBJ2-1; 8 nucleotides agree with TRBD1. The J segment lost 4 bases and the V segment lost 3 bases, leaving 6 bases of the junction unmatched. The germline V gene encodes CDR1 SGHRS and CDR2 YFSETQ. This CDR3 contains 15 residues. CDR3 DNA: TGCGCCAGCAGCTCAGACAGGGGAGAGTACAATGAGCAGTTCTTC. Amino acids: CASSSDRGEYNEQFF.

This clonotype was recorded a few times. This chain uses TRBV5-6 with TRBJ2-2, with D unresolved. The germline V and J ends were trimmed by 5 bases and 1 base, with 6 bases remaining between them. CDR3 length: 13 residues. The germline V gene encodes CDR1 SGHDT and CDR2 YYEEEE. The CDR3 spells CASRQVNTGELFF. The DNA for the CDR3 is TGTGCCAGCAGGCAGGTGAACACCGGGGAGCTGTTTTTT.

Only a few counts were recorded for this clonotype. The chain couples TRBV3-1 to TRBJ2-1, with 7 bases matching TRBD2. The CDR3 is made up of 15 amino acids. Germline trimming cut 0 bases from V and 6 bases from J; bases unmatched to any gene: 5. Germline lookup yields CDR1 LGHDT and CDR2 YNNKEL (reference sequence). CDR3 sequence reads: CASSQERSGGNEQFF. CDR3 DNA sequence: TGTGCCAGCAGCCAAGAACGGTCGGGGGGCAATGAGCAGTTCTTC.

This rearrangement joins TRBV7-2 to TRBJ2-1; D is uncertain. Trimming removed 5 bases at V and 4 bases at J, with 12 bases between. Germline CDR1 reads SGHTA; CDR2 reads FQGNSA. CDR3 length: 14 residues. CDR3 sequence (DNA): TGTGCCAGCAGCGCCCTAATAGCATACAATGAGCAGTTCTTC. Translated, it gives CASSALIAYNEQFF.

This clonotype was observed a single time. The V call is TRBV7-9, the J call TRBJ2-1; 9 bases line up with TRBD1. Germline V gene sequence: CDR1 SEHNR, CDR2 FQNEAQ (reference sequence). The CDR3 covers 17 residues. V shed 2 bases, J shed 0 bases, and the junction held 5 bases outside the gene matches. This chain's CDR3 is CASSLRTGVTSYNEQFF. CDR3 sequence (DNA): TGTGCCAGCAGCTTACGGACAGGGGTCACCTCCTACAATGAGCAGTTCTTC. Full variable domain (missing parts from reference TRBV7-9 and TRBJ2-1): DTGVSQNPRHKITKRGQNVTFRCDPISEHNRLYWYRQTLGQGPEFLTYFQNEAQLEKSRLLSDRFSAERPKGSFSTLEIQRTEQGDSAMYLCASSLRTGVTSYNEQFFGPGTRLTVL.

V gene TRBV29-1 combines with J gene TRBJ2-1; possibly TRBD1 or TRBD2 for D (5 bases each). The CDR3 extends over 13 amino acids. Deletions cut 6 bases from V and 4 bases from J, with 13 bases between. CDR1 is SQVTM, CDR2 ANQGSEA, per germline. Here the CDR3 reads CSVAGDPYNEQFF. The DNA of the CDR3 is TGCAGCGTCGCTGGGGACCCATACAATGAGCAGTTCTTC.

This clonotype occurred a few times. The rearrangement joins TRBV7-2 to TRBJ2-3; D gene unclear. V was clipped by 8 bases and J by 1 base, with 13 bases between them. CDR3 size: 14 residues. CDR1 and CDR2 (germline): SGHTA, FQGNSA. CDR3 residues: CASAYIPGTDTQYF. The DNA for the CDR3 is TGTGCCAGCGCATACATCCCTGGCACAGATACGCAGTATTTT.

V is TRBV10-3 and J is TRBJ1-2, with D tentatively TRBD1 (5 bases). CDR3 length: 15 residues. Trimming shortened V by 3 bases and J by 5 bases, and 16 bases separated the two germline ends. Germline V lookup: CDR1 ENHRY, CDR2 SYGVKD. The CDR3, as DNA: TGTGCCATCAGTGATCCCATCGGGGGTAATTATGGCTACACCTTC. This sequence encodes CAISDPIGGNYGYTF.

This clonotype turned up a few times. The chain combines TRBV5-1 with TRBJ2-1, with 11 bases identical to TRBD2. V lost 2 bases, J lost 4 bases, and 2 bases stayed unmatched. Per the germline V gene, CDR1 is SGHRS and CDR2 is YFSETQ. The CDR3 runs 15 residues. In DNA, the CDR3 is TGCGCCAGCAGCTTTAGCGGGGGGGGATACAATGAGCAGTTCTTC. Translating it yields CASSFSGGGYNEQFF.

The rearrangement joins TRBV3-1 to TRBJ2-7, with 9 bases lining up with TRBD2. The V segment lost 5 bases and the J segment 3 bases; nucleotides outside the gene matches: 8. This CDR3 is 15 amino acids long. CDR1 and CDR2 (germline): LGHDT, YNNKEL (reference sequence). CDR3 nucleotides: TGTGCCAGCAGCTTTAGACTAGCGGACGTCTACGAGCAGTACTTC. It is translated as CASSFRLADVYEQYF.

V usage is TRBV10-2 and J usage is TRBJ2-7; D is uncertain. The CDR3 contains 12 residues. Germline CDR1 is WSHSY and CDR2 is SAAADI. V was trimmed by 3 bases and J by 2 bases, leaving 5 bases between them. The CDR3 is CASSDQTYEQYF. CDR3 DNA sequence: TGCGCCAGCAGTGACCAAACCTACGAGCAGTACTTC.

This clonotype has only a few counts. The chain employs TRBV20-1 and TRBJ2-3, with TRBD2 matching over 10 bases. V lost 6 bases, J lost 2 bases, and 8 bases stayed unmatched. Germline CDR1 is DFQATT and CDR2 is SNEGSKA (reference sequence). This CDR3 contains 15 residues. CDR3: CSASRTSGFTDTQYF. CDR3 bases: TGCAGTGCCTCCCGGACTAGCGGATTCACAGATACGCAGTATTTT.

V is TRBV3-1 and J is TRBJ2-1; D possibly corresponds to TRBD2 (5 bases). This CDR3 spans 17 amino acids. Germline lookup yields CDR1 LGHDT and CDR2 YNNKEL (reference sequence). Trimming shortened V by 0 bases and J by 1 base, and 13 bases separated the two germline ends. CDR3 region: CASSQESTGISYNEQFF. In DNA, the CDR3 is TGTGCCAGCAGCCAAGAGAGCACGGGGATTTCCTACAATGAGCAGTTCTTC.

This clonotype was seen a handful of times. V usage is TRBV27 and J usage is TRBJ1-1; D is unclear. The CDR3 contains 15 residues. CDR1 is MNHEY and CDR2 is SMNVEV in the germline V gene (reference sequence). Trimming left V 3 bases short and J 1 base short, with 12 bases between. The CDR3 here is CASSFGPRPNTEAFF. Written as DNA, the CDR3 is TGTGCCAGCAGTTTTGGGCCACGCCCGAACACTGAAGCTTTCTTT.

The chain is built from TRBV29-1 and TRBJ2-5, with TRBD1 identical over 7 bases. CDR1 and CDR2 (germline): SQVTM, ANQGSEA. This CDR3 is built from 13 residues. J was trimmed by 3 bases and V by 4 bases; bases with no gene match: 5. CDR3 DNA sequence: TGCAGCGTTGGACGGACAGGCGAAGAGACCCAGTACTTC. It specifies CSVGRTGEETQYF.

The rearrangement joins TRBV12-3 or TRBV12-4 to TRBJ2-4, with 9 bases fitting TRBD1. Trimming at V came to 5 bases and at J to 8 bases, leaving 10 bases not matched to a gene. CDR3 length: 15 amino acids. CDR3 coding DNA: TGTGCCAGCAGTAGTCTCTCCGGGACAGGGTACATTCAGTACTTC. Amino acid sequence: CASSSLSGTGYIQYF.

The chain employs TRBV5-1 and TRBJ1-2; a possible D gene is TRBD1 (5 bases). This CDR3 has 14 residues. V was pared by 3 bases and J by 5 bases, with 14 bases between. CDR1 is SGHRS and CDR2 is YFSETQ in the germline V gene. Here the CDR3 reads CASSSEGLWYGYTF. The CDR3, as DNA: TGCGCCAGCAGCTCTGAGGGACTTTGGTATGGCTACACCTTC.

The rearrangement uses TRBV3-1 and TRBJ2-1; TRBD2 agrees at 8 bases. Germline lookup yields CDR1 LGHDT and CDR2 YNNKEL (reference sequence). Trimming cost V 1 base and J 9 bases; bases outside gene matches: 5. CDR3 length equals 14 residues. The CDR3 sequence: CASSQGQAGVEQFF. As DNA, the CDR3 is TGTGCCAGCAGCCAAGGGCAAGCGGGGGTTGAGCAGTTCTTC.

The rearrangement links TRBV12-3 or TRBV12-4 to TRBJ2-7, with a weak D call TRBD2 (6 bases). This CDR3 has 16 residues. Deletions cut 3 bases from V and 1 base from J, with 16 bases between. The CDR3 spells CASSFGGGVGSYEQYV. The CDR3 DNA is TGTGCCAGCAGTTTTGGAGGCGGGGTCGGTTCCTACGAGCAGTACGTC.

The chain uses TRBV29-1 and TRBJ2-7; TRBD2 might be the D (6 bases). Germline assignment: CDR1 SQVTM and CDR2 ANQGSEA. This CDR3 is 12 amino acids long. With 3 bases removed from V and 4 bases from J, the gap between germline ends came to 10 bases. This CDR3 reads CSVDRGSYEQYF. The CDR3 DNA reads as TGCAGCGTTGATCGGGGGAGTTACGAGCAGTACTTC.

The gene calls are TRBV19 and TRBJ2-1, with 9 bases fitting TRBD2. J lost 8 bases, V lost 8 bases, and 10 bases had no gene match. The CDR3 covers 14 residues. CDR1 is LNHDA and CDR2 is SQIVND in the germline V gene (reference sequence). The CDR3, as DNA: TGTGCCAGTGGGGGGAGCGGGAGGTCCCATGAGCAGTTCTTC. Its translation is CASGGSGRSHEQFF.

This chain uses TRBV5-1 with TRBJ2-3; no clear D. This CDR3 spans 13 amino acids. CDR1 and CDR2 (germline): SGHRS, YFSETQ. V lost 6 bases and J lost 4, with 12 bases in between. The CDR3 reads CASTGPGPDTQYF. As DNA, the CDR3 is TGCGCCAGCACAGGACCGGGCCCAGATACGCAGTATTTT.

The chain carries TRBV25-1 and TRBJ1-1; D perhaps matches TRBD1 (6 bases). V lost 7 bases, J lost 1 base, and 10 bases lay in between. The CDR3 totals 13 residues. Germline CDR1 reads MGHDK; CDR2 reads SYGVNS. The CDR3 region has the DNA TGTGCCAGCACCCTACAGGGGAACACTGAAGCTTTCTTT. Protein: CASTLQGNTEAFF.

The rearrangement links TRBV10-3 to TRBJ2-1; no clear D gene. The V gene lost 0 bases and the J gene lost 4 bases, with 7 bases spanning the gap. The CDR3 spans 14 residues. The germline V gene has CDR1 ENHRY and CDR2 SYGVKD. The CDR3 loop reads CAISESVGYNEQFF. The CDR3, as DNA: TGTGCCATCAGTGAGTCGGTCGGGTACAATGAGCAGTTCTTC.